This T cell receptor beta chain emerged from a study of cytomegalovirus exposure and HLA in healthy donors. In its sample, this clone was seen a few times. Its antigen is undetermined. The donors were healthy bone marrow donors. Donors sampled were nominally healthy, though unrecorded immune exposures were likely. Study-wide findings and caveats: Presence/absence comparisons presumed near-even sequencing depth among donors. Using a false discovery rate of 0.05, a later analysis showed that approximately 17,000 TCR beta sequences were associated with HLA alleles.

This PCR relied on a set of 60 Vbeta primers and 13 Jbeta primers. The table came from immunoSEQ multiplex PCR; TCRdb's copy has only in-frame clones and leaves some out. The sample includes under 200,000 clones, around 68% of them seen just once. This sequence originates from a man aged 50-59 years in good health and CMV-seronegative. Sequenced: PBMCs.

This CDR3 reads CAIGQGRGGYTF. In DNA, the CDR3 is TGTGCCATAGGACAGGGGCGCGGTGGCTACACCTTC. The genes are TRBV10-3 and TRBJ1-2; 9 bases are shared with TRBD1. The length of the CDR3 is 12 residues. The V and J ends lost 9 bases and 7 bases, in that order; junction bases with no gene match: 6. From germline, CDR1 is ENHRY and CDR2 SYGVKD.